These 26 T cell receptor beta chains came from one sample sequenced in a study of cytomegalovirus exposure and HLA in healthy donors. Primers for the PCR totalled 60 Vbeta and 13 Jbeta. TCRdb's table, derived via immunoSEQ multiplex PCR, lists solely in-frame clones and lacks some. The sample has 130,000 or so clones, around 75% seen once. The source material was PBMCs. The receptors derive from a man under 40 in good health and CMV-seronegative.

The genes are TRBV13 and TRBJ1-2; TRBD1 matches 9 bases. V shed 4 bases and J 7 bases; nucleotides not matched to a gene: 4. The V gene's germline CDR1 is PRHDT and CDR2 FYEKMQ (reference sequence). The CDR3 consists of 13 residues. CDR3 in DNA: TGTGCCAGCAGCTCCCGACAGGGGGGTGGCTACACCTTC. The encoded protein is CASSSRQGGGYTF.

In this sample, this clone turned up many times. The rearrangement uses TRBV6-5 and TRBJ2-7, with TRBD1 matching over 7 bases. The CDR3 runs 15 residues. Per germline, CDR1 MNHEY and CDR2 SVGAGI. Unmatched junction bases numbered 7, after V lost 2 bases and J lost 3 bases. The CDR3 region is CASSYTGTAIYEQYF. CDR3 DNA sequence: TGTGCCAGCAGTTACACCGGGACAGCAATCTACGAGCAGTACTTC.

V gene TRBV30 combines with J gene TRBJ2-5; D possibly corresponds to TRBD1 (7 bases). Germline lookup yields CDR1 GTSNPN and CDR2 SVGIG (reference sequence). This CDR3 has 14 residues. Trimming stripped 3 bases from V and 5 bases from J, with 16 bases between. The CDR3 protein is CAWRGQGGRETQYF. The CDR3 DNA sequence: TGTGCCTGGAGGGGGCAGGGGGGTCGGGAGACCCAGTACTTC.

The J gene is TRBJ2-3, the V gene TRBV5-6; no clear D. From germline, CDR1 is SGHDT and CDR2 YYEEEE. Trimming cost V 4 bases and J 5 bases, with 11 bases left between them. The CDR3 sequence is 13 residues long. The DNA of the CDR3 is TGTGCCAGCAGCCCCAGTTCAATAGATACGCAGTATTTT. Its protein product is CASSPSSIDTQYF.

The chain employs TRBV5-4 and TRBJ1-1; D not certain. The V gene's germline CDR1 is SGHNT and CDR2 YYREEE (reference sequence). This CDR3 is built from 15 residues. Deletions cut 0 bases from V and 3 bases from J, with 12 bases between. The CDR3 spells CASSLVVGGDTEAFF. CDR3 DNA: TGTGCCAGCAGCTTGGTGGTCGGCGGGGACACTGAAGCTTTCTTT.

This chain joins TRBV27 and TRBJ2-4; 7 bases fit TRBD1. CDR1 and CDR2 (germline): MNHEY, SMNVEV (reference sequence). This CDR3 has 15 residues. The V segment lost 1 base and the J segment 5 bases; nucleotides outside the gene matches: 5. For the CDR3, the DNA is TGTGCCAGCAGTTTATTCGGGCAGGGGGAAAACATTCAGTACTTC. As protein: CASSLFGQGENIQYF.

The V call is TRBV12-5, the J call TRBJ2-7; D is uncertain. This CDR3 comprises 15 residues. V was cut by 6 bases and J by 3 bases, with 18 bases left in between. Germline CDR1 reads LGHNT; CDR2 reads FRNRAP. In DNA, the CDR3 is TGTGCTAGTGGGACAACCGACGGTTCCTTCTACGAGCAGTACTTC. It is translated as CASGTTDGSFYEQYF.

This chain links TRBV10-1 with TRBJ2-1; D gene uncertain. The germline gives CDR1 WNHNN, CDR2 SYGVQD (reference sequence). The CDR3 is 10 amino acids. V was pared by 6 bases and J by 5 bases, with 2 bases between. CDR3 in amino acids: CASSDNEQFF. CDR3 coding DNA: TGCGCCAGCAGCGACAATGAGCAGTTCTTC.

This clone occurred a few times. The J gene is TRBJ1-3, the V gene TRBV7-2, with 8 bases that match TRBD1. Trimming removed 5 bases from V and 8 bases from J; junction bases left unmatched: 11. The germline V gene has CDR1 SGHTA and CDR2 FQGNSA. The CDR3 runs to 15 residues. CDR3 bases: TGTGCCAGCAGCAAGGGGGCGGACAGGGCCTACACCATATATTTT. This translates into CASSKGADRAYTIYF. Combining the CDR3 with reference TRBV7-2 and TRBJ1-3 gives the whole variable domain GAGVSQSPSNKVTEKGKDVELRCDPISGHTALYWYRQSLGQGLEFLIYFQGNSAPDKSGLPSDRFSAERTGGSVSTLTIQRTQQEDSAVYLCASSKGADRAYTIYFGEGSWLTVV.

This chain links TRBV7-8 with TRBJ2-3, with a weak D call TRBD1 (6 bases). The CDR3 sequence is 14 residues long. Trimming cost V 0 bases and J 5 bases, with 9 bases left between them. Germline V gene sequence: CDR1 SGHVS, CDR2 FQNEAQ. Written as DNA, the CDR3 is TGTGCCAGCAGCTTAGCGAGGACAGTAGATACGCAGTATTTT. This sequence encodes CASSLARTVDTQYF.

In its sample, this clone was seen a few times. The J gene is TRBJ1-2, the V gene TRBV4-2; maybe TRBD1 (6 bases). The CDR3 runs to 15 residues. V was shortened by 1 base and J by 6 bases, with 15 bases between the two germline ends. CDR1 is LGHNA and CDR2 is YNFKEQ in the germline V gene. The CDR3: CASSQVPGQPHGYTF. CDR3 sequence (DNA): TGTGCCAGCAGCCAAGTTCCGGGACAACCTCATGGCTACACCTTC.

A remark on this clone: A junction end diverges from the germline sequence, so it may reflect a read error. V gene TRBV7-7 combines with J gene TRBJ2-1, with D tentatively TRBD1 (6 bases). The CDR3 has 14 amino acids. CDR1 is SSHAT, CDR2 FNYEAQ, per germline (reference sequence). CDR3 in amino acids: CASSLFGGSNEQFF. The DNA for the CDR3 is TGTGCTAGCAGCCTATTTGGGGGCTCCAATGAGCAGTTCTTC.

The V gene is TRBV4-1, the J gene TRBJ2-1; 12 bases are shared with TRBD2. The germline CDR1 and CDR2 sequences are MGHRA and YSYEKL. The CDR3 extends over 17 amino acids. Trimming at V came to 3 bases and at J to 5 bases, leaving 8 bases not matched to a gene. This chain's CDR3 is CASSHQPGLAGHNEQFF. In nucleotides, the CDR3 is TGCGCCAGCAGCCACCAACCGGGACTAGCGGGTCACAATGAGCAGTTCTTC.

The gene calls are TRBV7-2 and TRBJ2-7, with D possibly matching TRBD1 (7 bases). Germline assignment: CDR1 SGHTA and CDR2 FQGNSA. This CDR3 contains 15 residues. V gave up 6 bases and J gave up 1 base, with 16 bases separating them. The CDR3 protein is CASRSAGGISYEQYF. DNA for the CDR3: TGTGCCAGCAGGTCCGCAGGGGGGATTTCCTACGAGCAGTACTTC.

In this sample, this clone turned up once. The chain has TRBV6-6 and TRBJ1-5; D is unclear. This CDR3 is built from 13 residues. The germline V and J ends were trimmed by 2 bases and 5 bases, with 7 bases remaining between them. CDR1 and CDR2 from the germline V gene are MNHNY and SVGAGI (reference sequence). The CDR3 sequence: CASSYPVDQPQHF. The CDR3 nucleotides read TGTGCCAGCAGTTACCCGGTGGATCAGCCCCAGCATTTT.

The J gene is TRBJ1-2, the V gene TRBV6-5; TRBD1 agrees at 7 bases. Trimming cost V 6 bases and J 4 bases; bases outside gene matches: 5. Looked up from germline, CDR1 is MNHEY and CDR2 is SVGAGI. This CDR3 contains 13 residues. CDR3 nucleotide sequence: TGTGCCAGCAGCCCGCAGGGGGGCTATGGCTACACCTTC. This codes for CASSPQGGYGYTF.

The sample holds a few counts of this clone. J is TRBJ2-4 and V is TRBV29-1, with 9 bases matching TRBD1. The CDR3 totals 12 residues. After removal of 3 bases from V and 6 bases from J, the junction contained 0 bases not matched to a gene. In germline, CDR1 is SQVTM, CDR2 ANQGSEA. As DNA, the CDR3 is TGCAGCGTTGAGGGACAGGGAAACATTCAGTACTTC. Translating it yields CSVEGQGNIQYF.

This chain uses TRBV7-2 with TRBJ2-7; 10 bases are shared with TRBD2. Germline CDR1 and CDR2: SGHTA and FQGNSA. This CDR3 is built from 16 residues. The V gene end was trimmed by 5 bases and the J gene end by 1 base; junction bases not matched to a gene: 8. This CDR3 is CASSPVVAGGSYEQYF. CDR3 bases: TGTGCCAGCAGCCCCGTAGTAGCGGGAGGTTCCTACGAGCAGTACTTC.

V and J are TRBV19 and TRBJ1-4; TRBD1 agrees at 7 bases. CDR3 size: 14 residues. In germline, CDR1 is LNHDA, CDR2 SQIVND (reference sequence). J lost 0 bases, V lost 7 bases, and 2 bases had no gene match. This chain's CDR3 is CASTGTATNEKLFF. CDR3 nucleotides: TGTGCCAGTACCGGGACAGCAACTAATGAAAAACTGTTTTTT.

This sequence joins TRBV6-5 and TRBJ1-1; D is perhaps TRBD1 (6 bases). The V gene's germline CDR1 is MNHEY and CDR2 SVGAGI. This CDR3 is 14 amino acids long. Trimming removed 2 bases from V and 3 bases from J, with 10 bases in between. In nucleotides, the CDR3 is TGTGCCAGCAGTTACCAGGGGACGTACACTGAAGCTTTCTTT. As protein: CASSYQGTYTEAFF.

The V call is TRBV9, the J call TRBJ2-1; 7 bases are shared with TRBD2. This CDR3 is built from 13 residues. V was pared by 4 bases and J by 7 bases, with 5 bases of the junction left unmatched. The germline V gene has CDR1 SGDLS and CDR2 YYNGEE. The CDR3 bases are TGTGCCAGCAGCATATTAGCGGGTAATGAGCAGTTCTTC. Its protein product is CASSILAGNEQFF. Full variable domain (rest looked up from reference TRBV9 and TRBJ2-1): DSGVTQTPKHLITATGQRVTLRCSPRSGDLSVYWYQQSLDQGLQFLIQYYNGEERAKGNILERFSAQQFPDLHSELNLSSLELGDSALYFCASSILAGNEQFFGPGTRLTVL.

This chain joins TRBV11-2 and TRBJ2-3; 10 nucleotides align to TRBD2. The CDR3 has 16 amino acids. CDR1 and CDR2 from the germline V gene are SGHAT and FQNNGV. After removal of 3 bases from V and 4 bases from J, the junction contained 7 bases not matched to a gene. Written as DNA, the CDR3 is TGTGCCAGCAGCTTCGAGAGCGGGAGGGCCGCAGATACGCAGTATTTT. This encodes CASSFESGRAADTQYF.

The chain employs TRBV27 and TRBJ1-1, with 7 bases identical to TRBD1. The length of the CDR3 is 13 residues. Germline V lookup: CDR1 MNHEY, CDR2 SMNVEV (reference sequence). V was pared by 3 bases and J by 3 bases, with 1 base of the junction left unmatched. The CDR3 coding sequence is TGTGCCAGCAGTTTTACAGGGGACACTGAAGCTTTCTTT. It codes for CASSFTGDTEAFF.

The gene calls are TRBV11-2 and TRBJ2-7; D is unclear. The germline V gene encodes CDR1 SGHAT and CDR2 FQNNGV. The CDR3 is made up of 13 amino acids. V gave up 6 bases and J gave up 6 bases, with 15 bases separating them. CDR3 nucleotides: TGTGCCAGCAGGGTGGGCGTTCGTGTCGAGCAGTACTTC. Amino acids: CASRVGVRVEQYF.

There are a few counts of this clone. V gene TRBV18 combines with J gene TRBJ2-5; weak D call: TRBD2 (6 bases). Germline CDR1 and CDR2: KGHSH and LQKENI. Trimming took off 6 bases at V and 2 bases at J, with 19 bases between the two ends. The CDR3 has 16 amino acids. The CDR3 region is CASSPTGGTGQETQYF. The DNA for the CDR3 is TGTGCCAGCTCTCCCACGGGCGGGACGGGTCAAGAGACCCAGTACTTC.

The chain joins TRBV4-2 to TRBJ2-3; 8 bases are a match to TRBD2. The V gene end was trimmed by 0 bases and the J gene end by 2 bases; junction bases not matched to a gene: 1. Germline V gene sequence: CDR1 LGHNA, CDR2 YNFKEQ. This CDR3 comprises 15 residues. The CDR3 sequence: CASSQEGLDTDTQYF. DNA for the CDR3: TGTGCCAGCAGCCAAGAGGGACTAGACACAGATACGCAGTATTTT.